The 8 T cell receptor beta chains listed next were all sequenced from one sample in a study of low-dose radiotherapy and immunotherapy resistance in tumors. Indicated time point: after trial treatment. This sample's treatment: LDRT plus nivolumab, ipilimumab, low-dose cyclophosphamide and aspirin (RACIN trial). First-strand cDNA used TRAV- and TRBV-specific primers, covering alpha and beta chains. TCRs were put through approximately 20 PCR cycles of amplification with Phusion. A constant-region primer and the V-primer adapter served as the primer pair. TCRdb passed the reads through MiXCR, listing each CDR3 protein once. The sample lists 95,000 to 100,000 distinct CDR3 sequences; 20% to 25% were seen once. The sequencing used PBMCs, collected after low-dose radiotherapy plus immunotherapy. The source of these receptors is a male donor with prostate cancer.

This clonotype was seen ten or more times. The chain joins TRBV6-1 to TRBJ2-7; the D gene is possibly TRBD1 (6 bases). The CDR3 runs 13 residues. Germline values: CDR1 MNHNS, CDR2 SASEGT. The V and J ends lost 7 bases and 6 bases respectively, with 16 bases between them. CDR3 in DNA: TGTGCCAGCAATGGCCCAGGGGCCGCCGAGCAGTACTTC. This sequence encodes CASNGPGAAEQYF.

V gene TRBV25-1 combines with J gene TRBJ2-3; unclear D gene. Germline values: CDR1 MGHDK, CDR2 SYGVNS. V was cut by 3 bases and J by 6 bases, with 10 bases left in between. This CDR3 is 13 amino acids long. CDR3 loop: CASSDMVGDTQYF. The CDR3 region has the DNA TGTGCCAGCAGTGACATGGTGGGGGATACGCAGTATTTT.

This clonotype was picked up many times. The chain links TRBV6-5 to TRBJ2-2; 7 positions agree with TRBD2. The CDR3 extends over 13 amino acids. The germline V gene has CDR1 MNHEY and CDR2 SVGAGI. V shed 4 bases and J 6 bases; nucleotides not matched to a gene: 2. The CDR3 region is CASSSAGPGELFF. As DNA, the CDR3 is TGTGCCAGCAGTTCAGCGGGGCCCGGGGAGCTGTTTTTT.

This chain links TRBV4-1 with TRBJ2-3; TRBD2 is a possible D gene (6 bases). Germline V gives CDR1 MGHRA, CDR2 YSYEKL. This CDR3 is 13 amino acids long. Between the trimmed V and J ends, which lost 4 bases and 2 bases, there was a span of 7 bases. The DNA for the CDR3 is TGCGCCAGCAGCCGGGGACTCACAGATACGCAGTATTTT. This encodes CASSRGLTDTQYF.

This clonotype was seen repeatedly, ten times or more. Here the CDR3 DNA reads TGTGCCAGCAGAGAAGCGGGGGCAGGGGGTGGCTACACCTTC. It encodes CASREAGAGGGYTF. The chain couples TRBV12-3 or TRBV12-4 to TRBJ1-2; 7 bases fit TRBD1. CDR3 size: 14 residues. The ends lost 6 bases at V and 7 bases at J; junction bases unmatched: 11.

The sample holds one count of this clonotype. The chain employs TRBV7-2 and TRBJ1-3; D is possibly TRBD1 (6 bases). With 5 bases removed from V and 7 bases from J, the gap between germline ends came to 15 bases. The CDR3 is 14 amino acids. CDR1 and CDR2 (germline): SGHTA, FQGNSA. The CDR3 spells CASSPGAPGNTIYF. CDR3 DNA: TGTGCCAGCAGCCCAGGGGCGCCGGGGAACACCATATATTTT.

This clonotype was seen many times. The chain joins TRBV29-1 to TRBJ2-5; 10 bases match TRBD2. This CDR3 has 15 residues. The germline V gene encodes CDR1 SQVTM and CDR2 ANQGSEA. V gave up 7 bases and J gave up 2 bases; unmatched junction bases: 10. The CDR3 here is CSARGSGGPQETQYF. CDR3 nucleotide sequence: TGCAGCGCCCGGGGTAGCGGGGGGCCGCAAGAGACCCAGTACTTC.

The rearrangement links TRBV20-1 to TRBJ2-7; tentatively, D is TRBD2 (5 bases). Trimming pared 6 bases from V and 5 bases from J, leaving 17 bases between. The CDR3 consists of 13 residues. The germline gives CDR1 DFQATT, CDR2 SNEGSKA (reference sequence). The CDR3 region has the DNA TGCAGTGCCCCCCAAGGATCGCGGGACGAGCAGTACTTC. Protein sequence: CSAPQGSRDEQYF.